This T cell receptor beta chain derives from a study of neoadjuvant nivolumab and ipilimumab in lung cancer. Using immunoSEQ multiplex PCR, the repertoire was profiled, and TCRdb retains in-frame clones only, with some absent. The top ten clones hold 7.5% to 9.5% of a sample with fewer than 20,000 clones, 70% to 80% of them seen once. Study-wide findings and caveats: Only two of four nivolumab-treated tumors gained richness and clonality by surgery.

The germline V gene has CDR1 SGHRS and CDR2 YFSETQ. This CDR3 spans 16 amino acids. Turning to this clone: Its antigen is undetermined. At one boundary the junction diverges from the germline segment, which might be a read error.

V is TRBV5-1 and J is TRBJ2-1; the match to TRBD1 covers 7 bases. Material: tumor tissue, obtained after neoadjuvant nivolumab, alone or with ipilimumab, at or shortly before surgery. The receptor comes from an adult with non-small cell lung cancer. The CDR3 here is CASTLGQNRAVDEQFF. The CDR3, as DNA: TGCGCCAGCACCTTGGGACAGAACAGGGCCGTCGATGAGCAGTTCTTC.